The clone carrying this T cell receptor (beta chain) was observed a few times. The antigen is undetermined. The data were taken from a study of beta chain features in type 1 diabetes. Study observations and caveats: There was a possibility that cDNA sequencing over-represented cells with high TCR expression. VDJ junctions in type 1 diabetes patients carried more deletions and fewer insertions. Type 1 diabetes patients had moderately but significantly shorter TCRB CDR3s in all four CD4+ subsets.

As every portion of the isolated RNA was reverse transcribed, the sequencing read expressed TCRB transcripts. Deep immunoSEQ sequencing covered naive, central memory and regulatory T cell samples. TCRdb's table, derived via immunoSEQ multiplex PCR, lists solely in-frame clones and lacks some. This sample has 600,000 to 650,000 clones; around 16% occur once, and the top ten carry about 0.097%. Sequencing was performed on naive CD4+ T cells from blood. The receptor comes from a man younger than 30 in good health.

The CDR3 DNA reads TGTGCCAGCAGATCTCCTCAGGGGGGGCCGAAAGGCGAGCAGTACTTC. The encoded protein is CASRSPQGGPKGEQYF. The chain uses TRBV27 and TRBJ2-7, with D perhaps matching TRBD1 or TRBD2 (7 bases each). This CDR3 is built from 16 residues. In germline, CDR1 is MNHEY, CDR2 SMNVEV (reference sequence). The V and J ends lost 6 bases and 6 bases respectively, with 24 bases between them.